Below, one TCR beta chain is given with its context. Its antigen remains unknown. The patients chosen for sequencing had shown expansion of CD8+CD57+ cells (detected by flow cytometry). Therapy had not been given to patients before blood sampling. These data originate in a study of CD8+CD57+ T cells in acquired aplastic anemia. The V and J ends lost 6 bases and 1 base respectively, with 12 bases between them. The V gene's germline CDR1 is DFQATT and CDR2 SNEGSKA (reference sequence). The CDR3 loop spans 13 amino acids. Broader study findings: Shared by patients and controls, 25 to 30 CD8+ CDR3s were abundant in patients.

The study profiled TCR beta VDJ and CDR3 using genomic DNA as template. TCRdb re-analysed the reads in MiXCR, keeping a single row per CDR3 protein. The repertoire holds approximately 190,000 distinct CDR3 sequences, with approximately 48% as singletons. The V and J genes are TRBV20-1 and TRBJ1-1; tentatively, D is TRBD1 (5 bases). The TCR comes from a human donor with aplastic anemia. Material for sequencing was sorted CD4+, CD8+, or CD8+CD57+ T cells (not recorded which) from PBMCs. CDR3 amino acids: CSALGASNTEAFF. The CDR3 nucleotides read TGCAGTGCCCTAGGGGCCTCGAACACTGAAGCTTTCTTT.